The 5 T cell receptor beta chains below were found in one sample sequenced in a study of early stage breast cancer tumors. Profiling relied on immunoSEQ multiplex PCR, and the TCRdb table lists in-frame clones only, not all of them. The table includes about 31,000 clones, roughly 81% detected once. Material for sequencing was blood. Source of these receptors: a person aged 35-49 years with breast cancer.

The rearrangement uses TRBV6-5 and TRBJ1-4; 8 positions match TRBD1. Germline V lookup: CDR1 MNHEY, CDR2 SVGAGI. The CDR3 sequence is 12 residues long. Trimming cost V 5 bases and J 8 bases; bases outside gene matches: 1. The CDR3 region has the DNA TGTGCCAGCAGTCGGGACAGGGAAAAACTGTTTTTT. Protein product: CASSRDREKLFF.

This rearrangement joins TRBV15 to TRBJ2-3; D ambiguous. V was trimmed by 6 bases and J by 4 bases, leaving 5 bases between them. Germline V gene sequence: CDR1 LNHNV, CDR2 YYDKDF (reference sequence). The CDR3 covers 11 residues. This CDR3 reads CATRVADTQYF. As DNA, the CDR3 is TGTGCCACCAGAGTGGCAGATACGCAGTATTTT.

This clone was found a few times. The chain joins TRBV7-9 to TRBJ2-3, with D tentatively TRBD2 (6 bases). CDR3 size: 15 residues. The V and J ends lost 4 bases and 1 base respectively, with 12 bases between them. Germline V lookup: CDR1 SEHNR, CDR2 FQNEAQ (reference sequence). The DNA of the CDR3 is TGTGCCAGCAGCTCAAGACTAGAGGGCACAGATACGCAGTATTTT. Translating gives CASSSRLEGTDTQYF.

This clone is classed as medium-sized (0.01 to 0.1%). Other DNA sequences in this sample translate to the same CDR3. This chain uses TRBV9 with TRBJ2-1; D unresolved. V was cut by 3 bases and J by 7 bases, with 11 bases left in between. The germline V gene has CDR1 SGDLS and CDR2 YYNGEE. This CDR3 has 13 residues. CDR3 region: CASSAPNGNEQFF. DNA of the CDR3: TGTGCCAGCAGCGCCCCCAATGGTAATGAGCAGTTCTTC.

V and J are TRBV7-2 and TRBJ2-5, with D maybe TRBD1 (8 bases). The CDR3 totals 16 residues. CDR1 is SGHTA, CDR2 FQGNSA, per germline. V lost 3 bases and J 4 bases, leaving 18 bases between the germline ends. As DNA, the CDR3 is TGTGCCAGCAGCTTCACCGCAGGGGGCGGGGGAGAGACCCAGTACTTC. Protein product: CASSFTAGGGGETQYF. Drawing the rest from reference TRBV7-2 and TRBJ2-5, the complete variable domain is GAGVSQSPSNKVTEKGKDVELRCDPISGHTALYWYRQSLGQGLEFLIYFQGNSAPDKSGLPSDRFSAERTGGSVSTLTIQRTQQEDSAVYLCASSFTAGGGGETQYFGPGTRLLVL.